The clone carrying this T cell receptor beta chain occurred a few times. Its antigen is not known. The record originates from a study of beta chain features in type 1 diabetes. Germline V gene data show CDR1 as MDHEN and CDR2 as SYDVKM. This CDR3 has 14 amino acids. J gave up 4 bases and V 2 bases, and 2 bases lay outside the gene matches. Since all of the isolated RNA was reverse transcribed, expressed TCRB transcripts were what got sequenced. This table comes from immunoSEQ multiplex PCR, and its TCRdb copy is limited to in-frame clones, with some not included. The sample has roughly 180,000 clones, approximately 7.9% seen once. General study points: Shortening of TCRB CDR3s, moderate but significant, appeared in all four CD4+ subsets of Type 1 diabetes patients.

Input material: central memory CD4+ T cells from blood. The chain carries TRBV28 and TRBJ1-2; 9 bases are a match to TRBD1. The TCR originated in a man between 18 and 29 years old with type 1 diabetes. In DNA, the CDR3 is TGTGCCAGCAGTTTAACAGGGGGCAGCTATGGCTACACCTTC. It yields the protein CASSLTGGSYGYTF.